This TCR beta chain is from a study of early T cells in non-severe SARS-CoV-2 infection. V was clipped by 2 bases and J by 5 bases, with 15 bases between them. In germline, CDR1 is KGHSH, CDR2 LQKENI. The CDR3 spans 15 residues. This clonotype appeared many times. In the library, individual cDNA molecules carried attached unique molecular identifiers. TCRdb reprocessed the 5' RACE reads via MiXCR and lists one record per CDR3 protein. The profile shows 25,000 to 35,000 distinct CDR3 sequences, around 5.2% of them singletons. This chain uses TRBV18 with TRBJ1-1; no clear D gene. This TCR was sampled from an adult who was a healthcare worker with PCR-confirmed SARS-CoV-2 infection or an uninfected control (not recorded which). Sequencing input: whole blood. The CDR3 DNA reads as TGTGCCAGCTCACCAGATTTTAGGGTAGGGACTGAAGCTTTCTTT. This encodes CASSPDFRVGTEAFF.